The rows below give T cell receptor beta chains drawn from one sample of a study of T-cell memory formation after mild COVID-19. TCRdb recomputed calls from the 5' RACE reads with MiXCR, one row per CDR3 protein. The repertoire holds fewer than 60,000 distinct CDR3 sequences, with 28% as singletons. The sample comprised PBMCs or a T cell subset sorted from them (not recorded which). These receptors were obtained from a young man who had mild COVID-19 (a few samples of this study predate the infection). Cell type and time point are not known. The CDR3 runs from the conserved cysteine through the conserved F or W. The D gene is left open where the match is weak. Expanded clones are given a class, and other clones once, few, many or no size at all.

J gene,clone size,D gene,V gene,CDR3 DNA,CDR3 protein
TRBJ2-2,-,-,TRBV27,TGTGCCAGCAGTATCGGGGAAGGCGGGGAGCTGTTTTTT,CASSIGEGGELFF
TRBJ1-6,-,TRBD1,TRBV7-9,TGTGCCAGCAGCCCGACAGGGTATAATTCACCCCTCCACTTT,CASSPTGYNSPLHF
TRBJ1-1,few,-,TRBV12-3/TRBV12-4,TGTGCCAGCAGCGGCAGGGTTTCTAACACTGAAGCTTTCTTT,CASSGRVSNTEAFF
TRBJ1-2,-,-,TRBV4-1,TGCGCCAGCAGCCAACGGGTCCCAGGGAACTATGGCTACACCTTC,CASSQRVPGNYGYTF
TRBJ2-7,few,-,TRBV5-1,TGCGCCAGCAGCTCCCACCCAGGGGTAATCACCTACGAGCAGTACTTC,CASSSHPGVITYEQYF
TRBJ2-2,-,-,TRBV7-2,TGTGCCAGCAGCCTCCCGAACACCGGGGAGCTGTTTTTT,CASSLPNTGELFF
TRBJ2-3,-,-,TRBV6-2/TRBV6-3,TGTGCCAGCTGGGGACTTTTTTCCTCCCGGGCAGATACGCAGTATTTT,CASWGLFSSRADTQYF
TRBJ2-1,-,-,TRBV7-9,TGTGCCAGCAGCGCGCACAGGGCCCCCTACAATGAGCAGTTCTTC,CASSAHRAPYNEQFF
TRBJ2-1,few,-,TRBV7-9,TGTGCCAGCGTACCAAGGGCAGGGAAGGGTGAGCAGTTCTTC,CASVPRAGKGEQFF
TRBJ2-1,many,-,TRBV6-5,TGTGCCAGCAGTTACTCCCCCAGGACGTTCTATGAGCAGTTCTTC,CASSYSPRTFYEQFF
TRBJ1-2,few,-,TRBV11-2,TGTGCCAGCAGCTTTGCGGACAGCCGCTATGGCTACACCTTC,CASSFADSRYGYTF
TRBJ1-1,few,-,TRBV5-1,TGCGCCAGCGGCTATACAGGGAACACTGAAGCTTTCTTT,CASGYTGNTEAFF
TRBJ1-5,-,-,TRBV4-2,TGTGCCAGCAGCCAGCCCACGAATCAGCCCCAGCATTTT,CASSQPTNQPQHF
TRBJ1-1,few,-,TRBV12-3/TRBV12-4,TGTGCCAGCAGTTTAGCGCTGTCAGGGCTCACTGAAGCTTTCTTT,CASSLALSGLTEAFF
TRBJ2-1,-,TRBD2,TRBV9,TGTGCCAGCAGCGTGGCGGGGGTCCACAATGAGCAGTTCTTC,CASSVAGVHNEQFF
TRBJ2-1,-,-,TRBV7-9,TGTGCCAGCAGTCCGAGGACTGCTGGTGAGCAGTTCTTC,CASSPRTAGEQFF
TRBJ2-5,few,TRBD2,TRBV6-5,TGTGCCAGCAGGACTAGCGGGGGGCTTGCAGAGACCCAGTACTTC,CASRTSGGLAETQYF
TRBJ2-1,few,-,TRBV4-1,TGCGCCAGCGGGGAATCCTACAATGAGCAGTTCTTC,CASGESYNEQFF
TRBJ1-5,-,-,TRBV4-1,TGCGCCAGCAGCCAAAGAGGGGGGCGCATCGATCAGCCCCAGCATTTT,CASSQRGGRIDQPQHF